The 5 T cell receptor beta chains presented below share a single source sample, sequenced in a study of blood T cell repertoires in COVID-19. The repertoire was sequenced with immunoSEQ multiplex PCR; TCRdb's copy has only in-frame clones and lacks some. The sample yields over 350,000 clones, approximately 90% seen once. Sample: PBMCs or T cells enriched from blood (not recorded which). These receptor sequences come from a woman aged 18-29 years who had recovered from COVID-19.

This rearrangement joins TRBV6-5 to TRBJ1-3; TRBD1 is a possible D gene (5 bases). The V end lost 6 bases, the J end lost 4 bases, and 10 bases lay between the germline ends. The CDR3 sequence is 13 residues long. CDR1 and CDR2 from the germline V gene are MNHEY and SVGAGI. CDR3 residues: CASRRGTGNTIYF. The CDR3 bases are TGTGCCAGCAGAAGGGGAACCGGAAACACCATATATTTT.

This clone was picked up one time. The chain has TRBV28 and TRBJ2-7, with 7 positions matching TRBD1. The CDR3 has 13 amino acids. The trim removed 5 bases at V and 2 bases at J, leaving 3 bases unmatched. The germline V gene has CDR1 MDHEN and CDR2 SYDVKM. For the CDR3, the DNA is TGTGCCAGCAGTACAGGGGTAACCTACGAGCAGTACTTC. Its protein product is CASSTGVTYEQYF.

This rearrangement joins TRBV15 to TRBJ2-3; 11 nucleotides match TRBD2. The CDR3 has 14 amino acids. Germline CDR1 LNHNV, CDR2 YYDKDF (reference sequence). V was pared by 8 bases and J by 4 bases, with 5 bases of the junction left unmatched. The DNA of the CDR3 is TGTGCCACCCTGCTAGCGGGGGGCGCAGATACGCAGTATTTT. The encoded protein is CATLLAGGADTQYF.

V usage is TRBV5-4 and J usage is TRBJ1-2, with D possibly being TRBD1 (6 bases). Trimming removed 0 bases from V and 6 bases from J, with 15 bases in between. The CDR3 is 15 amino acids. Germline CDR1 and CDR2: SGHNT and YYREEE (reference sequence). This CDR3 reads CASSLVYRDSDGYTF. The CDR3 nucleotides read TGTGCCAGCAGCTTGGTCTACAGGGATTCGGATGGCTACACCTTC. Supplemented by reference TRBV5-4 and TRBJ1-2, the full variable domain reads ETGVTQSPTHLIKTRGQQVTLRCSSQSGHNTVSWYQQALGQGPQFIFQYYREEENGRGNFPPRFSGLQFPNYSSELNVNALELDDSALYLCASSLVYRDSDGYTFGSGTRLTVV.

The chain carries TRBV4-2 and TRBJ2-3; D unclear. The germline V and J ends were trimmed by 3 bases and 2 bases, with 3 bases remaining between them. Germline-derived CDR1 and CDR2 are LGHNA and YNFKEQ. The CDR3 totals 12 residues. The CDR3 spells CASSHVTDTQYF. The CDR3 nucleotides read TGTGCCAGCAGCCACGTCACAGATACGCAGTATTTT.